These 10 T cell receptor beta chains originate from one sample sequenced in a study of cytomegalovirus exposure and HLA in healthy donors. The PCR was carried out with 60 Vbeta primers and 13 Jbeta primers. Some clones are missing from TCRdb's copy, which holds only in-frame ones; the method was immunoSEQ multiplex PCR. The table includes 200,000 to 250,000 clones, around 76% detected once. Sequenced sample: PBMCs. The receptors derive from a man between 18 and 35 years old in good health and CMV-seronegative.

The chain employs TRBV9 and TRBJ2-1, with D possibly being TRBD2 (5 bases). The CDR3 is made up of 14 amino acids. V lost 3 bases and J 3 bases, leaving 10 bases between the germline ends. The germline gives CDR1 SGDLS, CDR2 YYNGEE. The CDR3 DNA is TGTGCCAGCAGCGCTTCCGGGGTCTACAATGAGCAGTTCTTC. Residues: CASSASGVYNEQFF.

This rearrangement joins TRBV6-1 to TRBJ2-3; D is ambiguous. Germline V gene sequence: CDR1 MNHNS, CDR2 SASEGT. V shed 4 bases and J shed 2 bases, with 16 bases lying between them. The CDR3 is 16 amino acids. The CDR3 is CASSVNFLEVTDTQYF. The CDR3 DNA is TGTGCCAGCAGTGTCAACTTTCTAGAAGTCACAGATACGCAGTATTTT.

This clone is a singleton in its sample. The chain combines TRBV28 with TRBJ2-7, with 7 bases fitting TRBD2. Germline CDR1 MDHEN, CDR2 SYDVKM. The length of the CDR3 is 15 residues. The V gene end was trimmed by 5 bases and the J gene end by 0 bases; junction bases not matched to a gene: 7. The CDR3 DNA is TGTGCCAGCAGTCCGCAGCGGGAATTCTCCTACGAGCAGTACTTC. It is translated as CASSPQREFSYEQYF. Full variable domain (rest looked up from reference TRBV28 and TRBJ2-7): DVKVTQSSRYLVKRTGEKVFLECVQDMDHENMFWYRQDPGLGLRLIYFSYDVKMKEKGDIPEGYSVSREKKERFSLILESASTNQTSMYLCASSPQREFSYEQYFGPGTRLTVT.

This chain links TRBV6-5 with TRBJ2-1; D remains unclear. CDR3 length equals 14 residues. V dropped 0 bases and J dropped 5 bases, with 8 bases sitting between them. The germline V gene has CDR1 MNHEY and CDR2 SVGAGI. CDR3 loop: CASSYSGRNNEQFF. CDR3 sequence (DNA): TGTGCCAGCAGTTACTCTGGCAGAAACAATGAGCAGTTCTTC.

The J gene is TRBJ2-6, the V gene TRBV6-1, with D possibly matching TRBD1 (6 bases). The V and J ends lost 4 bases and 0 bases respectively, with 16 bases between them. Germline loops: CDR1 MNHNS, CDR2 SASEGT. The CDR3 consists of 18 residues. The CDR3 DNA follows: TGTGCCAGCAGTGCCGTACCGCTCAGGGGCTCTGGGGCCAACGTCCTGACTTTC. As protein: CASSAVPLRGSGANVLTF.

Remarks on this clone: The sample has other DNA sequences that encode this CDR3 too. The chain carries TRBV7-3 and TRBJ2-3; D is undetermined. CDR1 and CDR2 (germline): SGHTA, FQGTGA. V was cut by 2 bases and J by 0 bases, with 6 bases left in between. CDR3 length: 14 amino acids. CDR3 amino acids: CASSLRASTDTQYF. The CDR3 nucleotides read TGTGCCAGCAGCTTACGCGCCAGCACAGATACGCAGTATTTT.

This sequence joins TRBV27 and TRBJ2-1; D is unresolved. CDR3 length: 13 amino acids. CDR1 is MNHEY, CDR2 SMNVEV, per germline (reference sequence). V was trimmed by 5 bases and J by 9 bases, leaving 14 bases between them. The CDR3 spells CASSQYTNGEQFF. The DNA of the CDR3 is TGTGCCAGCAGTCAATATACGAACGGTGAGCAGTTCTTC.

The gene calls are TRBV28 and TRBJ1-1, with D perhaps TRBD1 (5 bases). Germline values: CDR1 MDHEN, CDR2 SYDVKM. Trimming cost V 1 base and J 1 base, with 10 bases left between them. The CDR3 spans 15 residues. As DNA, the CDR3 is TGTGCCAGCAGTTTATCGGGGGTTCGGAACACTGAAGCTTTCTTT. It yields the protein CASSLSGVRNTEAFF.

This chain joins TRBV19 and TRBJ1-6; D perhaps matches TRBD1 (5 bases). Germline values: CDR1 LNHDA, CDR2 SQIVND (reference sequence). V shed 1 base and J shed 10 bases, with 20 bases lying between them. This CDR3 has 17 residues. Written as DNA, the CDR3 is TGTGCCAGTAGTATAGCCCCTGGAGGGGTTAAGGCCTCACCCCTCCACTTT. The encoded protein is CASSIAPGGVKASPLHF.

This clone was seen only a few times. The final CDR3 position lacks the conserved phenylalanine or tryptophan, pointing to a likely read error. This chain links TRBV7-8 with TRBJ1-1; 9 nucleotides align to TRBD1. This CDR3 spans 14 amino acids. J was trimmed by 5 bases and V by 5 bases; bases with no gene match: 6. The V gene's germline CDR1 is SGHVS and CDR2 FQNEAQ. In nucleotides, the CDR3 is TGTGCCAGCAGCCCGACAGGGGGGAAGACTGAAGCTTTCCTT. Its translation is CASSPTGGKTEAFL.